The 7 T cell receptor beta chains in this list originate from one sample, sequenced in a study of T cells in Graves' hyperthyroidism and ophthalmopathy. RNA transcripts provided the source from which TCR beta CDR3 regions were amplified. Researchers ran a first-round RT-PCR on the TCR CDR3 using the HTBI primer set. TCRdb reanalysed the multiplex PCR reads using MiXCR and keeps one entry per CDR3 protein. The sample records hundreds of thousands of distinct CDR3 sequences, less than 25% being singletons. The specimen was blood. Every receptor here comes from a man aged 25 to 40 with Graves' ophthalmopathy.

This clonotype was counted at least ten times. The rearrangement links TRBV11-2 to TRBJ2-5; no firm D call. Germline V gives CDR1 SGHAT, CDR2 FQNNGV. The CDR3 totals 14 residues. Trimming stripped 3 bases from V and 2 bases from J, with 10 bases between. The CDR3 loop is CASSFAQEQETQYF. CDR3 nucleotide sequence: TGTGCCAGCAGCTTTGCGCAGGAACAAGAGACCCAGTACTTC.

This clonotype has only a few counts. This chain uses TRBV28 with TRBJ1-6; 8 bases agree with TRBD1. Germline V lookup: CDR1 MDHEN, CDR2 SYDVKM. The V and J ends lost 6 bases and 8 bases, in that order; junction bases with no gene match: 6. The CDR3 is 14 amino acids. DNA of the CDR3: TGTGCCAGCAGGCCTGGACAGGGCCATTCACCCCTCCACTTT. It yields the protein CASRPGQGHSPLHF.

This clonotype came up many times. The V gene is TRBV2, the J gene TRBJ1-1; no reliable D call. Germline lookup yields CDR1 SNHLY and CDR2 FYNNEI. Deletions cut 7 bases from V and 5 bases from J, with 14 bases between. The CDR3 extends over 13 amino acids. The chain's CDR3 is CASKVQEITEAFF. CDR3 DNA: TGTGCCAGCAAGGTCCAAGAGATTACTGAAGCTTTCTTT. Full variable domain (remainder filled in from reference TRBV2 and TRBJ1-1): EPEVTQTPSHQVTQMGQEVILRCVPISNHLYFYWYRQILGQKVEFLVSFYNNEISEKSEIFDDQFSVERPDGSNFTLKIRSTKLEDSAMYFCASKVQEITEAFFGQGTRLTVV.

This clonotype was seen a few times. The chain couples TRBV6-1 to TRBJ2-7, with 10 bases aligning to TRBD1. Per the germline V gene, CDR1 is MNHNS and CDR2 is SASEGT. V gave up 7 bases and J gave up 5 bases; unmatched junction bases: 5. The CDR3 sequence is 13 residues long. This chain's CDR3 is CASKRTGGDEQYF. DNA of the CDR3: TGTGCCAGCAAACGGACAGGGGGGGACGAGCAGTACTTC.

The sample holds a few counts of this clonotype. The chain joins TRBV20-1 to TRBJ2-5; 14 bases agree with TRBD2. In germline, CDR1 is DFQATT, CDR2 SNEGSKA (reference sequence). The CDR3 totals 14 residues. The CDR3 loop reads CSVPGTSGSETQYF. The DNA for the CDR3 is TGCAGCGTCCCGGGGACTAGCGGGAGCGAGACCCAGTACTTC.

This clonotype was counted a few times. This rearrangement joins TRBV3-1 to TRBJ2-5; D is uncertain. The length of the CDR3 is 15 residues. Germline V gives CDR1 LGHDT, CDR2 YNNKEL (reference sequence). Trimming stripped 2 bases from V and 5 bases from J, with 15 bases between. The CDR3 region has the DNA TGTGCCAGCAGCCAACCCTCAGGCCCCGGGGAGACCCAGTACTTC. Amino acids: CASSQPSGPGETQYF.

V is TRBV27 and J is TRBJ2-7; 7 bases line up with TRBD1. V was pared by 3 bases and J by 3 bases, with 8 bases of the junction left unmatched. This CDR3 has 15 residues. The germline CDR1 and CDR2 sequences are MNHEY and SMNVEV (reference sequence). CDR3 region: CASSFRTGPLYEQYF. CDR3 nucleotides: TGTGCCAGCAGTTTTCGGACAGGTCCACTCTACGAGCAGTACTTC.